The 29 T cell receptor delta chains below come from one sample, sequenced in a study of gamma-delta T cells after stem cell transplantation. TCRdb re-called the RT-PCR reads via CATT. The sample has approximately 1,300 delta-chain clones, around 5% seen once. Sample: gamma-delta T cells. Source of these receptors: a human donor. It is not recorded whose cells these are; they may come from a transplant donor.

This clone has more than one count but fewer than ten. The protein given by TCRdb reflects a much larger clone and differs at residue 11 from this DNA's translation, likely from a read error; the protein shown is the DNA's translation. The chain is built from TRDV2 and TRDJ1; 8 bases are shared with TRDD3. Germline V gene data show CDR1 as GEAIGNYY and CDR2 as EKD. The CDR3 consists of 15 residues. Here the CDR3 reads CACDSVLGGTAKLIF. The CDR3 DNA sequence: TGTGCCTGTGACTCGGTACTGGGGGGCACCGCTAAACTCATCTTT.

This clone showed up just a few times. TCRdb shows a much larger clone's protein in place of this DNA's translation, and the two differ at residue 9, likely through a read error; the protein shown is translated from the DNA. The chain couples TRDV2 to TRDJ1, with D perhaps matching TRDD3 (6 bases). The germline V gene has CDR1 GEAIGNYY and CDR2 EKD. The CDR3 spans 17 residues. V lost 0 bases, J lost 7 bases, and 23 bases lay in between. The DNA for the CDR3 is TGTGCCTGTGACACCGCCTCGTGGGTGATACGATGGCCTAAACTCATCTTT. Encoded protein: CACDTASWVIRWPKLIF.

This clone came up a few times. For this DNA, TCRdb reports the protein of a much larger clone, which diverges at residue 15, most likely from a read error; the protein presented here is translated directly from the DNA. The rearrangement joins TRDV2 to TRDJ1; 10 nucleotides line up with TRDD3. The end of the DNA is better explained by TRDJ2, so the J call may be wrong. This CDR3 is built from 16 residues. Germline CDR1 is GEAIGNYY and CDR2 is EKD. The chain's CDR3 is CACQALLGDYTDKLFF. The CDR3 bases are TGTGCCTGTCAAGCCTTACTGGGGGATTACACCGATAAACTCTTCTTT.

This clone was observed a few times. The junction shows a germline mismatch at one end, possibly a read error. The chain combines TRDV2 with TRDJ1; 10 bases line up with TRDD3. Germline assignment: CDR1 GEAIGNYY and CDR2 EKD. The CDR3 spans 17 residues. The CDR3 coding sequence is TGTGCCTGTAACACTTTGGGGGATACCTTCCGCACCGATAAACTCATCTTT. Its translation is CACNTLGDTFRTDKLIF.

This clone was counted between two and nine times. TCRdb lists the protein of a much larger clone for this DNA, which differs at residue 7, so this is likely a read error; the protein given here is translated from the DNA itself. The V call is TRDV2, the J call TRDJ1; D may be TRDD3 (5 bases). The CDR3 is 13 amino acids. Between the trimmed V and J ends, which lost 4 bases and 5 bases, there was a span of 13 bases. CDR1 is GEAIGNYY and CDR2 is EKD in the germline V gene. The CDR3 coding sequence is TGTGCCTGTGATTTACTGGTGATGGATAAACTCATCTTT. This codes for CACDLLVMDKLIF.

This clone showed up just a few times. The chain is built from TRDV2 and TRDJ1, with 13 bases fitting TRDD3. Germline CDR1 and CDR2: GEAIGNYY and EKD. The CDR3 contains 19 residues. J lost 0 bases, V lost 0 bases, and 9 bases had no gene match. CDR3 region: CACDTLLGDTQTNTDKLIF. The DNA for the CDR3 is TGTGCCTGTGACACCCTACTGGGGGATACGCAGACGAACACCGATAAACTCATCTTT.

This clone was seen a few times. TCRdb shows a much larger clone's protein in place of this DNA's translation, and the two differ at residue 7, likely through a read error; the protein shown is translated from the DNA. The chain couples TRDV2 to TRDJ1; possible D gene TRDD3, 6 bases. Germline-derived CDR1 and CDR2 are GEAIGNYY and EKD. This CDR3 spans 19 amino acids. V gave up 0 bases and J gave up 1 base, with 23 bases separating them. The CDR3 bases are TGTGCCTGTGACACCTTGGCGTTACCAAGGGGGACGCCCACCGATAAACTCATCTTT. Protein sequence: CACDTLALPRGTPTDKLIF.

This clone is categorized as medium-sized. A far larger clone differs by one base, so this is likely a read error. The rearrangement uses TRDV2 and TRDJ1, with 9 bases identical to TRDD3. The V gene end was trimmed by 4 bases and the J gene end by 1 base; junction bases not matched to a gene: 9. CDR3 length: 16 residues. Germline V lookup: CDR1 GEAIGNYY, CDR2 EKD. The CDR3 nucleotides read TGTGCCTGTGAGAAACTGGGGGAGGGATTCACCGATAAACTCATCTTT. Protein product: CACEKLGEGFTDKLIF.

This clone was detected only a few times. TCRdb pairs this DNA with a much larger clone's protein that differs at residue 13, likely a read error; the protein shown was translated from the DNA. This chain connects TRDV2 to TRDJ1; 12 nucleotides line up with TRDD3. Trimming at V came to 0 bases and at J to 6 bases, leaving 10 bases not matched to a gene. CDR3 size: 17 residues. Germline V gene sequence: CDR1 GEAIGNYY, CDR2 EKD. The CDR3 DNA sequence: TGTGCCTGTGACACCGTTCAGACTGGGGGATACTTGTATAAACTCATCTTT. Protein product: CACDTVQTGGYLYKLIF.

This clone has a handful of counts. The protein TCRdb lists belongs to a much larger clone and differs from this DNA's translation at residue 12, which points to a read error; the protein shown is made from the DNA. The chain has TRDV2 and TRDJ1; TRDD3 matches at 8 bases. The V gene's germline CDR1 is GEAIGNYY and CDR2 EKD. V shed 0 bases, J shed 3 bases, and the junction held 11 bases outside the gene matches. This CDR3 has 17 amino acids. The CDR3 sequence is CACDTVGGSPYADKLIF. The CDR3 DNA follows: TGTGCCTGTGACACCGTTGGGGGATCCCCGTACGCCGATAAACTCATCTTT.

On this clone itself: TCRdb has a much larger clone's protein, which differs at residue 4 from the translation of this DNA, likely because of a read error; what is shown is the protein translated from the DNA. J is TRDJ1 and V is TRDV2; D tentatively reads TRDD1 or TRDD3 (5 bases each). CDR1 GEAIGNYY and CDR2 EKD come from the germline V gene. V was shortened by 6 bases and J by 3 bases, with 16 bases between the two germline ends. This CDR3 is 14 amino acids long. The CDR3 sequence: CACYQILDADKLIF. CDR3 sequence (DNA): TGTGCCTGTTACCAAATACTGGACGCCGATAAACTCATCTTT.

This clone was counted a few times. The genes are TRDV2 and TRDJ1, with 13 bases lining up with TRDD3. Unmatched junction bases numbered 7, after V lost 1 base and J lost 0 bases. The CDR3 contains 18 residues. Germline CDR1 and CDR2: GEAIGNYY and EKD. For the CDR3, the DNA is TGTGCCTGTGACACGTTACTGGGGGATACGCGGTACACCGATAAACTCATCTTT. This gives the protein CACDTLLGDTRYTDKLIF.

For this clone: A far larger clone lies a single base away; this is likely a read error. Other DNA sequences in this sample translate to the same CDR3. The genes are TRDV2 and TRDJ1; the match to TRDD3 covers 10 bases. This CDR3 is 19 amino acids long. Germline V CDR1 and CDR2: GEAIGNYY, EKD. The CDR3 nucleotides read TGTGCCTGTGACACCTTGGGGGATACAAGGGAGCGAAGCACCGACAAACTCATCTTT. Residues: CACDTLGDTRERSTDKLIF.

This clone was seen more than once but under ten times. The protein TCRdb gives is from a much larger clone and does not agree with this DNA's translation at residue 3, likely a read error; the protein shown here comes from the DNA. The chain is built from TRDV2 and TRDJ1; 8 bases match TRDD3. CDR1 GEAIGNYY and CDR2 EKD come from the germline V gene. This CDR3 contains 17 residues. The CDR3 DNA follows: TGTGCCCGTGACACCCTGGGGGAAGGAGAGATCAGCGATAAACTCATCTTT. Amino acid sequence: CARDTLGEGEISDKLIF.

On this clone: This DNA translates differently at residue 10 from the TCRdb protein, which is that of a much larger clone; a read error is likely, and the protein shown is the DNA's own translation. The rearrangement uses TRDV2 and TRDJ1; TRDD3 agrees at 9 bases. J was trimmed by 7 bases and V by 0 bases; bases with no gene match: 11. The germline V gene encodes CDR1 GEAIGNYY and CDR2 EKD. CDR3 size: 16 residues. The CDR3 reads CACDTVGLGENGKLIF. The CDR3 DNA reads as TGTGCCTGTGACACCGTGGGACTGGGGGAGAACGGTAAACTCATCTTT.

In its sample, this clone ranks as medium-sized. TCRdb shows a much larger clone's protein in place of this DNA's translation, and the two differ at residue 5, likely through a read error; the protein shown is translated from the DNA. The chain recombines TRDV2 with TRDJ1; 11 bases line up with TRDD3. This CDR3 has 20 residues. CDR1 and CDR2 (germline): GEAIGNYY, EKD. J was trimmed by 1 base and V by 3 bases; bases with no gene match: 18. The CDR3, as DNA: TGTGCCTGTGACTGGATGTCGGCGGGGCTGGGGGATACATCCACCGATAAACTCATCTTT. Translation gives CACDWMSAGLGDTSTDKLIF.

This clone has more than one count but fewer than ten. TCRdb's protein for this DNA is that of a much larger clone and differs from the translation at residue 12, likely a read error; the protein shown is the DNA translation. CDR3 nucleotide sequence: TGTGCCTGTGACGGCCTACGGGACGGCGATAAACCCATCTTT. It yields the protein CACDGLRDGDKPIF. J is TRDJ1 and V is TRDV2; possibly TRDD2 for D (5 bases). Germline values: CDR1 GEAIGNYY, CDR2 EKD. The CDR3 has 14 amino acids.

This clone rates as large. This same CDR3 is encoded by further DNA sequences in the sample. This CDR3 reads CACDAVLGDKDKYTDKLIF. In nucleotides, the CDR3 is TGTGCCTGTGACGCGGTACTGGGGGACAAGGACAAGTACACCGATAAACTCATCTTT. V gene TRDV2 combines with J gene TRDJ1, with 9 positions matching TRDD3. The germline V gene has CDR1 GEAIGNYY and CDR2 EKD. This CDR3 has 19 amino acids. V shed 3 bases and J 0 bases; nucleotides not matched to a gene: 16.

The sample holds a few counts of this clone. The protein held in TCRdb is that of a much larger clone and does not match this DNA's translation at residue 6, likely because of a read error; the protein shown is translated from the DNA. The chain is built from TRDV2 and TRDJ1; 10 nucleotides match TRDD3. V trimming: 0 bases; J trimming: 1 base; junction bases outside the gene matches: 13. CDR1 and CDR2 (germline): GEAIGNYY, EKD. The CDR3 totals 19 residues. Here the CDR3 reads CACDTVGDTRERSTDKLIF. In nucleotides, the CDR3 is TGTGCCTGTGACACCGTGGGGGATACAAGGGAGCGAAGCACCGATAAACTCATCTTT.

This clone appeared a few times. The protein given by TCRdb reflects a much larger clone and differs at residue 4 from this DNA's translation, likely from a read error; the protein shown is the DNA's translation. The rearrangement links TRDV2 to TRDJ1; the match to TRDD3 covers 10 bases. V lost 4 bases and J lost 2; bases outside the gene matches: 12. Germline V lookup: CDR1 GEAIGNYY, CDR2 EKD. CDR3 length: 17 amino acids. CDR3 loop: CACDSLLGDPLTDKLIF. CDR3 nucleotide sequence: TGTGCCTGTGATTCCTTACTGGGGGATCCGTTAACCGATAAACTCATCTTT.

Regarding this clone: The TCRdb record carries a much larger clone's protein, which differs from this DNA's translation at residue 8; a read error is the likely cause, and the protein listed here is the DNA translation. The J gene is TRDJ1, the V gene TRDV2; 7 bases line up with TRDD3. V dropped 3 bases and J dropped 1; count of bases not matched to a gene: 19. The germline CDR1 and CDR2 sequences are GEAIGNYY and EKD. The CDR3 sequence is 19 residues long. The CDR3 region is CACDSVLVDTLVTTDKLIF. CDR3 DNA: TGTGCCTGTGACTCCGTACTGGTGGATACGCTGGTTACCACCGATAAACTCATCTTT.

This clone is large by share. The J gene is TRDJ1, the V gene TRDV2; 12 nucleotides match TRDD3. Germline V gene sequence: CDR1 GEAIGNYY, CDR2 EKD. This CDR3 is built from 19 residues. V lost 1 base to trimming and J lost 0 bases; unmatched junction nucleotides: 11. CDR3 loop: CACDTMKTGGYLHTDKLIF. The CDR3 bases are TGTGCCTGTGACACGATGAAGACTGGGGGATACCTCCACACCGATAAACTCATCTTT.

This clone turned up a few times. The protein held in TCRdb is that of a much larger clone and does not match this DNA's translation at residue 14, likely because of a read error; the protein shown is translated from the DNA. The chain employs TRDV2 and TRDJ2; 12 bases fit TRDD3. The germline V gene encodes CDR1 GEAIGNYY and CDR2 EKD. The CDR3 is made up of 17 amino acids. The CDR3 region has the DNA TGTGCCTGTGACACCGTACTGGGGGATACTTTGACAGCACCACTCTTCTTT. Translating gives CACDTVLGDTLTAPLFF.

This clone has only a few counts. The CDR3 sequence: CACDTVTPPTGGYRGTAQLFF. CDR3 bases: TGTGCCTGTGACACCGTTACACCACCGACTGGGGGATACAGAGGGACAGCACAACTCTTCTTT. This chain joins TRDV2 and TRDJ2; 12 bases are shared with TRDD3. The CDR3 extends over 21 amino acids. The V segment lost 0 bases and the J segment 4 bases; nucleotides outside the gene matches: 17. CDR1 and CDR2 from the germline V gene are GEAIGNYY and EKD.

This clone came up a few times. TCRdb's entry gives the protein of a much larger clone, which mismatches this DNA's translation at residue 3, likely from a read error; the protein reported here is translated from the DNA. The chain recombines TRDV2 with TRDJ1, with TRDD3 matching 11 bases. This CDR3 region has 20 residues. Germline assignment: CDR1 GEAIGNYY and CDR2 EKD. The ends lost 7 bases at V and 1 base at J; junction bases unmatched: 22. The CDR3 bases are TGTGCCTGGGACTTGATGTCGGCGGGGCTGGGGGATACATCCACCGATAAACTCATCTTT. This gives the protein CAWDLMSAGLGDTSTDKLIF.

This clone ranks as large. The rearrangement joins TRDV2 to TRDJ1; D might be TRDD3 (5 bases). Germline lookup yields CDR1 GEAIGNYY and CDR2 EKD. The CDR3 spans 16 residues. V dropped 0 bases and J dropped 3 bases, with 16 bases sitting between them. The DNA of the CDR3 is TGTGCCTGTGACACCGTACTTAAACGGGGGGCCGATAAACTCATCTTT. This sequence encodes CACDTVLKRGADKLIF.

A word on this clone: The TCRdb protein comes from a much larger clone and disagrees with this DNA's translation at residue 6, likely due to a read error; the protein given here is derived from the DNA. The chain has TRDV2 and TRDJ1; 9 nucleotides agree with TRDD3. The length of the CDR3 is 19 residues. The germline CDR1 and CDR2 sequences are GEAIGNYY and EKD. The junction had 14 bases not matched to a gene; V was cut back by 0 bases and J by 1 base. CDR3 sequence reads: CACDTSGDTRERSTDKLIF. As DNA, the CDR3 is TGTGCCTGTGACACCTCGGGGGATACAAGGGAGCGAAGCACCGATAAACTCATCTTT.

Relative to its sample, this clone is large (0.1 to 1%). Other DNA sequences in the same sample also yield this CDR3. Here the CDR3 reads CACDLLGDTQEERHTDKLIF. The CDR3 nucleotides are TGTGCCTGTGACCTACTGGGGGATACGCAGGAGGAAAGGCACACCGATAAACTCATCTTT. The rearrangement uses TRDV2 and TRDJ1, with 13 bases fitting TRDD3. Trimming cost V 3 bases and J 0 bases; bases outside gene matches: 15. The germline V gene has CDR1 GEAIGNYY and CDR2 EKD. The CDR3 runs 20 residues.

This clone is classed as medium-sized. The J gene is TRDJ3, the V gene TRDV2; 8 positions agree with TRDD3. The V gene end was trimmed by 0 bases and the J gene end by 0 bases; junction bases not matched to a gene: 15. CDR1 is GEAIGNYY, CDR2 EKD, per germline. The CDR3 runs 22 residues. CDR3 sequence (DNA): TGTGCCTGTGACACCGGGGATTTACTGGGGGCTGCGAGCTCCTGGGACACCCGACAGATGTTTTTC. Amino acids: CACDTGDLLGAASSWDTRQMFF.